This T cell receptor (beta chain) is from a study of CD8 T cells in Susac syndrome. Random hexamers were used to reverse transcribe about 0.5 to 1 ug of RNA. TCRdb analysed the immunoSEQ multiplex PCR reads with MiXCR anew, one entry per CDR3 protein. Among 95,000 to 150,000 distinct CDR3 sequences listed, just over 95% were seen once. This clonotype was observed a few times. The length of the CDR3 is 17 residues. Germline CDR1 is SQVTM and CDR2 is ANQGSEA. V gave up 0 bases and J gave up 2 bases, with 20 bases separating them. V and J are TRBV29-1 and TRBJ2-7, with D possibly being TRBD1 (6 bases). This clonotype was sampled from a human donor with Susac syndrome. The specimen was CD4+ T cells from PBMCs. The chain's CDR3 is CSVEDGAPNRVTYEQYF. As DNA, the CDR3 is TGCAGCGTTGAAGATGGGGCCCCTAACAGGGTTACCTACGAGCAGTACTTC.